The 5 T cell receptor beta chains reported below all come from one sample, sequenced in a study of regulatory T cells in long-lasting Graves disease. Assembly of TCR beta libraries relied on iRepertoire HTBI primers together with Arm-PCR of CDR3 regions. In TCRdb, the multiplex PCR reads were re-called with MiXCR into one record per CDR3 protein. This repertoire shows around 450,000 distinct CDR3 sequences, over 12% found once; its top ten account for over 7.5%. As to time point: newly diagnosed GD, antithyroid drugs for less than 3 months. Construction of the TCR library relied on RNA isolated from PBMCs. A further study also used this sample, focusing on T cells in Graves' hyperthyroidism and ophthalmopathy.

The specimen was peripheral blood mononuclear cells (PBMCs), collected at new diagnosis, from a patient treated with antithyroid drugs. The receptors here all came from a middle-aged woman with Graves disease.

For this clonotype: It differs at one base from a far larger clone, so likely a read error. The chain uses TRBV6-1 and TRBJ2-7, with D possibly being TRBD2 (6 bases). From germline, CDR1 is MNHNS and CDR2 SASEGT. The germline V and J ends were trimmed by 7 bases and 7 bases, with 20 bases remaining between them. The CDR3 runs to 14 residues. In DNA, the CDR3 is TGTGCCAGCACTTTGGGGGGAGCCCACAATGAGCAGTACTTC. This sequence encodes CASTLGGAHNEQYF.

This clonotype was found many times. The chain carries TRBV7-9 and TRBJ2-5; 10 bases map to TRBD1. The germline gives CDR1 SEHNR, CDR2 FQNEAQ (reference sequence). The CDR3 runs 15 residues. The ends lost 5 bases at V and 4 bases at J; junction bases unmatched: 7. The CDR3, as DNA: TGTGCCAGCAGCCCGACAGGGGGCGGCGGAGAGACCCAGTACTTC. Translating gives CASSPTGGGGETQYF.

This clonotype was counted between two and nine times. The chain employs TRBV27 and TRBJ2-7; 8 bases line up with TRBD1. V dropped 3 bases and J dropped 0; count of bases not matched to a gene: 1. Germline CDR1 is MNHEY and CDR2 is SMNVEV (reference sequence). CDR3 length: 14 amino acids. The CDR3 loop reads CASSFRGPSYEQYF. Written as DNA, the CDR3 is TGTGCCAGCAGTTTCAGGGGGCCCTCCTACGAGCAGTACTTC.

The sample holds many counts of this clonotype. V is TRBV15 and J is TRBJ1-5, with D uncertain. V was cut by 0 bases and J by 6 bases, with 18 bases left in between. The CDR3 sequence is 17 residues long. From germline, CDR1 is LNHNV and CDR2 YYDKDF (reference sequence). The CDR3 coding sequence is TGTGCCACCAGCAGAGACGCGGTGTTTCGGGGTGGTCAGCCCCAGCATTTT. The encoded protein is CATSRDAVFRGGQPQHF. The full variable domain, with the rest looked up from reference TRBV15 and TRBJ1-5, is DAMVIQNPRYQVTQFGKPVTLSCSQTLNHNVMYWYQQKSSQAPKLLFHYYDKDFNNEADTPDNFQSRRPNTSFCFLDIRSPGLGDTAMYLCATSRDAVFRGGQPQHFGDGTRLSIL.

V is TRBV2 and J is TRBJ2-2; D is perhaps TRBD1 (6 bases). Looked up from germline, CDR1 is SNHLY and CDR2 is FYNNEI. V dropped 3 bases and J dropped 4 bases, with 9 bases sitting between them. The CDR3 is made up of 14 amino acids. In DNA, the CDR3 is TGTGCCAGCAGTGATCCAGGGGTCACCGGGGAGCTGTTTTTT. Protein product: CASSDPGVTGELFF.